The following is a TCR beta chain sequence with its context. Antigen: not known. One junction end disagrees with the germline gene, perhaps due to a read error. This sample is drawn from a study of cytomegalovirus exposure and HLA in healthy donors. Findings and caveats of the study: Later on, an analysis found that several of the most significant clusters appeared to be linked to common viral pathogens, which included parvovirus B19.

PCR primers comprised 60 Vbeta and 13 Jbeta primers. Profiling relied on immunoSEQ multiplex PCR, and the TCRdb table lists in-frame clones only, not all of them. The sample includes over 100,000 clones. Per germline, CDR1 MDHEN and CDR2 SYDVKM. The CDR3 covers 15 residues. The TCR comes from a man aged 25-45 years in good health and CMV-seronegative. The chain is built from TRBV28 and TRBJ1-2; 8 bases are a match to TRBD1. Material for sequencing was PBMCs. This CDR3 is CASSFWVAGGVGPAF. The CDR3 DNA is TGTGCCAGCAGTTTTTGGGTCGCAGGGGGCGTTGGGCCCGCCTTC.